This TCR beta chain was observed in a study of T cells in tumors after PD-1 blockade. The V and J ends lost 11 bases and 2 bases respectively, with 16 bases between them. Germline V gene data show CDR1 as ENHRY and CDR2 as SYGVKD. The CDR3 consists of 14 residues. Some clones are missing from TCRdb's copy, which holds only in-frame ones; the method was immunoSEQ multiplex PCR. Of tens of thousands of clones in the sample, 80% are singletons; the top ten hold around an eighth. This chain connects TRBV10-3 to TRBJ1-3; D possibly corresponds to TRBD1 (6 bases). The sequences come from PBMCs, collected before anti-PD-1 treatment. The source is a human donor with basal cell carcinoma. Written as DNA, the CDR3 is TGTGCCCACTCAGGGGATCCCACTGGAAACACCATATATTTT. This encodes CAHSGDPTGNTIYF.